This T cell receptor (beta chain) was retrieved from a study of human T cells and chemical hapten exposure. Time point described: patch test 1, 2 weeks after DPC sensitization. Treatment specified: therapeutic diphenylcyclopropenone sensitization with weekly scalp DPC. Unseparated into fractions, whole blood served as the source from which total RNA was extracted. Source study methods: Counting gave a median of approximately 97,000 TCRs per sample, with values ranging from roughly 20,000 to 750,000. TCRdb processed the RACE reads anew with MiXCR; each CDR3 protein has one entry. The V and J calls, along with clone size, are taken from TCRdb and not from the paper's own processing. The sample lists 40,000 to 50,000 distinct CDR3 sequences; around 3.8% were seen once. This clonotype was detected many times. Per germline, CDR1 DFQATT and CDR2 SNEGSKA (reference sequence). V lost 5 bases to trimming and J lost 8 bases, with 16 bases between them. The CDR3 has 14 residues.

This specimen consisted of whole blood, obtained in connection with sensitization to the hapten diphenylcyclopropenone (DPC). The V and J genes are TRBV20-1 and TRBJ1-6, with a possible D match to TRBD1 (5 bases). The TCR originated in a man in his fifties with alopecia areata. Some clones in this sample may be carry-over from other donors' samples. The DNA of the CDR3 is TGCAGTGCTCTCCCTGGGACGCGGGATTCACCCCTCCACTTT. Its protein is CSALPGTRDSPLHF.